This T cell receptor (beta chain) was identified in a study of T cells after posttransplantation cyclophosphamide. Produced via immunoSEQ multiplex PCR; TCRdb's table is partial and in-frame only. The repertoire consists of roughly 13,000 clones, with 65% to 85% occurring once and the leading ten covering more than 0.95%. Germline CDR1 is LGHNA and CDR2 is YNFKEQ. CDR3 size: 15 residues. V was pared by 0 bases and J by 5 bases, with 5 bases of the junction left unmatched. Source material: memory CD4+ T cells sorted from PBMCs. The TCR was taken from a man aged 45-60 years. This chain connects TRBV4-2 to TRBJ2-7; 9 bases are shared with TRBD1. In DNA form, the CDR3 reads TGTGCCAGCAGCCAAGATTGGACAGGGGCTGACGAGCAGTACTTC. This codes for CASSQDWTGADEQYF.